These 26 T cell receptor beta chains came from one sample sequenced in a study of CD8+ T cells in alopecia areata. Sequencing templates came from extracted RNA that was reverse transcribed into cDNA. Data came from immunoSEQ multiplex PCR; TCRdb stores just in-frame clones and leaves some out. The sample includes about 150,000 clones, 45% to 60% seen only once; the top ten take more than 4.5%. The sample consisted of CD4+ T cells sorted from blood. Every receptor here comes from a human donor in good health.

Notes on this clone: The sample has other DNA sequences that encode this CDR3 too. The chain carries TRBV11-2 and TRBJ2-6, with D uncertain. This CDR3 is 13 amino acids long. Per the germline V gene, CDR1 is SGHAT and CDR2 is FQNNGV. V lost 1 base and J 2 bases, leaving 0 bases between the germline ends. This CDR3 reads CASSLAGANVLTF. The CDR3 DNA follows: TGTGCCAGCAGCTTAGCTGGGGCCAACGTCCTGACTTTC. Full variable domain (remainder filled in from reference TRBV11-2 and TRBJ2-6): EAGVAQSPRYKIIEKRQSVAFWCNPISGHATLYWYQQILGQGPKLLIQFQNNGVVDDSQLPKDRFSAERLKGVDSTLKIQPAKLEDSAVYLCASSLAGANVLTFGAGSRLTVL.

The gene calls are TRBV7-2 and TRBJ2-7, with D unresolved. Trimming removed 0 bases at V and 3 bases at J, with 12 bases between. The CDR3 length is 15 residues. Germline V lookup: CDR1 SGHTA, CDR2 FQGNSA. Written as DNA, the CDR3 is TGTGCCAGCAGCTTAGCGCCAGGCAGATACTACGAGCAGTACTTC. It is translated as CASSLAPGRYYEQYF.

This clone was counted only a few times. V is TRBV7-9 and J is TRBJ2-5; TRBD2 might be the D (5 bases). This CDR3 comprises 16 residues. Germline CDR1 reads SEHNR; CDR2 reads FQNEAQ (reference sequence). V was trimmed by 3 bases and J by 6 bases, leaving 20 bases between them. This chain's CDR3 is CASSFLLFRGLQTQYF. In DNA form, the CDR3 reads TGTGCCAGCAGCTTCCTCCTCTTCCGGGGTTTGCAGACCCAGTACTTC. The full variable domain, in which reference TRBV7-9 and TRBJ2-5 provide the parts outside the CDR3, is DTGVSQNPRHKITKRGQNVTFRCDPISEHNRLYWYRQTLGQGPEFLTYFQNEAQLEKSRLLSDRFSAERPKGSFSTLEIQRTEQGDSAMYLCASSFLLFRGLQTQYFGPGTRLLVL.

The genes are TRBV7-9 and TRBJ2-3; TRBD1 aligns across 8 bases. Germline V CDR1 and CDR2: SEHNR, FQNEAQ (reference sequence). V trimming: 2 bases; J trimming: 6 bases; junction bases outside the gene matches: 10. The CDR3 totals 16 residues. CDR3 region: CASSLQGQGPGDTQYF. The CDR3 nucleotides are TGTGCCAGCAGCTTACAAGGACAGGGCCCCGGGGATACGCAGTATTTT.

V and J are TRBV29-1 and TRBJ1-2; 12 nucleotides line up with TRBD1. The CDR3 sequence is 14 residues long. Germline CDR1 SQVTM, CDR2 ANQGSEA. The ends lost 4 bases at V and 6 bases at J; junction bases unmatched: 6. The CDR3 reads CSVGGQGARNGYTF. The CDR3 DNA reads TGCAGCGTTGGGGGACAGGGGGCGCGGAATGGCTACACCTTC.

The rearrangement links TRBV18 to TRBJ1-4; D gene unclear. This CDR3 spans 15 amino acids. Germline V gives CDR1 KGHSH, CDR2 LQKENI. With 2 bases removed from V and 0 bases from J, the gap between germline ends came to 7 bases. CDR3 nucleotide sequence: TGTGCCAGCTCACCAGGGCCGCCAACTAATGAAAAACTGTTTTTT. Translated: CASSPGPPTNEKLFF.

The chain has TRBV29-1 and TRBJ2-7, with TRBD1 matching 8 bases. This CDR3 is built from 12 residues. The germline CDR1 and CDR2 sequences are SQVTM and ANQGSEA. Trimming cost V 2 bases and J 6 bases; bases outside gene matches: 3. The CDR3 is CSVEKQGGEQYF. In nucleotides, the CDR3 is TGCAGCGTTGAAAAACAGGGGGGCGAGCAGTACTTC.

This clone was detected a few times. The CDR3 spells CASSLGDGPYNEQFF. The CDR3, as DNA: TGCGCCAGCAGCTTGGGGGACGGCCCCTACAATGAGCAGTTCTTC. This chain uses TRBV5-1 with TRBJ2-1; the D call may be TRBD1 or TRBD2 (5 bases each). Trimming removed 0 bases at V and 2 bases at J, with 9 bases between. Germline values: CDR1 SGHRS, CDR2 YFSETQ. CDR3 size: 15 residues.

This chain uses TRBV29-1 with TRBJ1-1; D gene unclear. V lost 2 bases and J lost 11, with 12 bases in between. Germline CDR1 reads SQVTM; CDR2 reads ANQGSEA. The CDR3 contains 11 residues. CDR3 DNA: TGCAGCGTTGAAATCGGGGAGCGGGCTTTCTTT. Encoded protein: CSVEIGERAFF.

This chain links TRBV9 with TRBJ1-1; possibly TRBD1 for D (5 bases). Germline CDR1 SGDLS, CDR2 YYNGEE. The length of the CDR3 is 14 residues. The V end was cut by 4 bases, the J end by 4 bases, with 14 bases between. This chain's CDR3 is CASSPLEGRTEAFF. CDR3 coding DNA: TGTGCCAGCAGCCCCCTGGAGGGACGCACTGAAGCTTTCTTT.

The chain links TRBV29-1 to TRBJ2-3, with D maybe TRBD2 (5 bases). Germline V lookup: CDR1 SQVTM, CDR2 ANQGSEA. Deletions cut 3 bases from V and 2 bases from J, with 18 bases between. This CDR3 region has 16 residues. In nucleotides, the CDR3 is TGCAGCGTTGATCGGGTTGCGGGTGCGTTCACAGATACGCAGTATTTT. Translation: CSVDRVAGAFTDTQYF.

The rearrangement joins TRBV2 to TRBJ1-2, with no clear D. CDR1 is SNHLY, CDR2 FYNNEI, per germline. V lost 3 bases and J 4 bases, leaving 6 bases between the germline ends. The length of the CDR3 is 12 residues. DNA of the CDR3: TGTGCCAGCAGTGACCAACGCTATGGCTACACCTTC. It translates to CASSDQRYGYTF.

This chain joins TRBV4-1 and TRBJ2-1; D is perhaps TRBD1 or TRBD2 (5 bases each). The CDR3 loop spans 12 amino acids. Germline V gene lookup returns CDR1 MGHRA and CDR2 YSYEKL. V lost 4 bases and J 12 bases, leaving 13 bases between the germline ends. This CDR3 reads CASSPGPTMQFF. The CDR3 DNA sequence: TGCGCCAGCAGCCCGGGACCTACGATGCAGTTCTTC.

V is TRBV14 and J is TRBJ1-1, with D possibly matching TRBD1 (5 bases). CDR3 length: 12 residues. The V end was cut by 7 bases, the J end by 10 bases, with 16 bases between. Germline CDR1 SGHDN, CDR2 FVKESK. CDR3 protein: CASKKAGLPAFF. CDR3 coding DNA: TGTGCCAGCAAGAAGGCGGGACTTCCAGCTTTCTTT.

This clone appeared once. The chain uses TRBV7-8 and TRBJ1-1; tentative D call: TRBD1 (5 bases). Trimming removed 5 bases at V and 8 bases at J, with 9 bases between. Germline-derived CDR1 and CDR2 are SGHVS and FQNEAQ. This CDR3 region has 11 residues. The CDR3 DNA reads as TGTGCCAGCAGCGGGGGGGGAGAAGCTTTCTTT. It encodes CASSGGGEAFF.

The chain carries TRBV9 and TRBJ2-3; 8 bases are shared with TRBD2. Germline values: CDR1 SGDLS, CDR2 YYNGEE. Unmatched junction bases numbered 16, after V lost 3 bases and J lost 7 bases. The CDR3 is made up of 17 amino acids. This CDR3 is CASSADPGLEGENTQYF. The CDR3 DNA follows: TGTGCCAGCAGCGCCGACCCGGGACTAGAAGGAGAGAATACGCAGTATTTT.

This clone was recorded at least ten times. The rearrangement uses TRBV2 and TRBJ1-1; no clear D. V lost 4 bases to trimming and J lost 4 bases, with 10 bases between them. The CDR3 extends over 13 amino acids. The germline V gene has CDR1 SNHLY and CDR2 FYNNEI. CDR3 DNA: TGTGCCAGCAGTGGGAACTGGGGCACTGAAGCTTTCTTT. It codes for CASSGNWGTEAFF.

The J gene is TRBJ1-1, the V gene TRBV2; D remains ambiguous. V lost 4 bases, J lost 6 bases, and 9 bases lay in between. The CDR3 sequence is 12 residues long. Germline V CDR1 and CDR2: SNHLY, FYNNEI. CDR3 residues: CASSGTRAEAFF. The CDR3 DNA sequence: TGTGCCAGCAGTGGCACTCGGGCTGAAGCTTTCTTT.

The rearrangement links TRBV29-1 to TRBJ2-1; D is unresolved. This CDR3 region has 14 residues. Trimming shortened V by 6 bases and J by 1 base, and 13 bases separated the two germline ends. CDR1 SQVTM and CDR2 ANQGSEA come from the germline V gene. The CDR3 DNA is TGCAGCGTCCTATCCCCGAGGTCCTACAATGAGCAGTTCTTC. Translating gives CSVLSPRSYNEQFF.

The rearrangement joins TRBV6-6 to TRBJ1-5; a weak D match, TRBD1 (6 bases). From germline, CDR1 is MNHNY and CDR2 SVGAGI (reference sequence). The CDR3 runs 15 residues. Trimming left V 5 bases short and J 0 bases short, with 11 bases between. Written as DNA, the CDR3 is TGTGCCAGCAGTCGACAGGAACATAGCAATCAGCCCCAGCATTTT. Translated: CASSRQEHSNQPQHF.

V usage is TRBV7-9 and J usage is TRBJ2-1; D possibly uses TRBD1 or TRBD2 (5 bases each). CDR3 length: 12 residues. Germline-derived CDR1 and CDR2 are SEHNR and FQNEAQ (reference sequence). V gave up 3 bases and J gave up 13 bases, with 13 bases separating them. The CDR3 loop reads CASSFLARDQFF. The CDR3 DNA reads TGTGCCAGCAGCTTCCTCGCCCGGGACCAGTTCTTC.

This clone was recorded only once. CDR3 sequence: CASSVASSTGNEQFF. As DNA, the CDR3 is TGTGCCAGCAGCGTAGCCTCCTCTACAGGGAATGAGCAGTTCTTC. V and J are TRBV9 and TRBJ2-1; the D gene is possibly TRBD1 (6 bases). Germline CDR1 reads SGDLS; CDR2 reads YYNGEE. Deletions cut 0 bases from V and 7 bases from J, with 14 bases between. The CDR3 consists of 15 residues.

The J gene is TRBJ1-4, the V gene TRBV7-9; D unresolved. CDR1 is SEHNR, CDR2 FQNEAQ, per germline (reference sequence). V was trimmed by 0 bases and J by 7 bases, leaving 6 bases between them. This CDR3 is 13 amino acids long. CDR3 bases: TGTGCCAGCAGCTTAGCGTCCCGTGAAAAACTGTTTTTT. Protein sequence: CASSLASREKLFF.

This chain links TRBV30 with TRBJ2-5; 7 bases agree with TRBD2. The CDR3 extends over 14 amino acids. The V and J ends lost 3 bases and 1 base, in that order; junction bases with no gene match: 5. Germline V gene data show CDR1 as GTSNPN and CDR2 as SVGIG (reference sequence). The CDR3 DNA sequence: TGTGCCTGGAGCTCACTAGCGCCCCAAGAGACCCAGTACTTC. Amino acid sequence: CAWSSLAPQETQYF.

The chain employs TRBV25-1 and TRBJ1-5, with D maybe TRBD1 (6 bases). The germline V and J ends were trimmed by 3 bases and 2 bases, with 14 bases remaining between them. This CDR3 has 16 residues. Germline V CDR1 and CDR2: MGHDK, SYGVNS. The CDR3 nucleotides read TGTGCCAGCAGTGAGGGGCAGGGGCTTGGCAATCAGCCCCAGCATTTT. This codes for CASSEGQGLGNQPQHF.

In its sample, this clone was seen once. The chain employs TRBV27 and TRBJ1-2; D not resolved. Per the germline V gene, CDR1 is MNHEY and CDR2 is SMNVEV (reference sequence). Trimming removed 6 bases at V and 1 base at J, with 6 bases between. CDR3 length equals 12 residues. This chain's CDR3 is CASSQNNYGYTF. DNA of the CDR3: TGTGCCAGCAGCCAGAATAACTATGGCTACACCTTC.